The next 23 T cell receptor beta chains were all read from a single sample in a study of blood T cell repertoires in COVID-19. Sequencing was performed with immunoSEQ multiplex PCR; in TCRdb, only in-frame clones are kept and a portion is missing. The sample lists 150,000 to 200,000 clones; roughly 82% were seen once. The sample was peripheral blood. The receptors were sampled from a woman in her thirties with acute or convalescent COVID-19.

This chain links TRBV5-1 with TRBJ1-1, with D possibly matching TRBD1 (6 bases). Germline assignment: CDR1 SGHRS and CDR2 YFSETQ. V lost 3 bases and J lost 0, with 15 bases in between. This CDR3 has 16 amino acids. CDR3 bases: TGCGCCAGCAGCTCCGCCATGGGGGCGATGAACACTGAAGCTTTCTTT. Protein: CASSSAMGAMNTEAFF.

The chain carries TRBV7-2 and TRBJ1-1; D gene ambiguous. V lost 6 bases, J lost 1 base, and 9 bases lay in between. The CDR3 length is 13 residues. Germline CDR1 is SGHTA and CDR2 is FQGNSA. The CDR3 nucleotides read TGTGCCAGCAGGGCAACAAGGAACACTGAAGCTTTCTTT. Residues: CASRATRNTEAFF. Variable domain in full (rest from reference TRBV7-2 and TRBJ1-1): GAGVSQSPSNKVTEKGKDVELRCDPISGHTALYWYRQSLGQGLEFLIYFQGNSAPDKSGLPSDRFSAERTGGSVSTLTIQRTQQEDSAVYLCASRATRNTEAFFGQGTRLTVV.

J is TRBJ2-7 and V is TRBV5-1, with a possible D match to TRBD2 (5 bases). Between the trimmed V and J ends, which lost 0 bases and 1 base, there was a span of 8 bases. There are 14 residues in the CDR3. CDR1 SGHRS and CDR2 YFSETQ come from the germline V gene. The CDR3 nucleotides are TGCGCCAGCAGCTTGGGGGAGCGTTCCTACGAGCAGTACTTC. It is translated as CASSLGERSYEQYF.

The chain is built from TRBV5-1 and TRBJ2-5; no firm D call. The V gene lost 0 bases and the J gene lost 1 base, with 7 bases spanning the gap. Looked up from germline, CDR1 is SGHRS and CDR2 is YFSETQ. The CDR3 contains 14 residues. DNA of the CDR3: TGCGCCAGCAGCTTGGCGGTCACCCAAGAGACCCAGTACTTC. Protein product: CASSLAVTQETQYF. The entire variable domain, with the rest obtained from reference TRBV5-1 and TRBJ2-5, is as follows: KAGVTQTPRYLIKTRGQQVTLSCSPISGHRSVSWYQQTPGQGLQFLFEYFSETQRNKGNFPGRFSGRQFSNSRSEMNVSTLELGDSALYLCASSLAVTQETQYFGPGTRLLVL.

J is TRBJ1-2 and V is TRBV29-1; the match to TRBD1 covers 8 bases. The CDR3 contains 15 residues. The V gene end was trimmed by 2 bases and the J gene end by 2 bases; junction bases not matched to a gene: 7. Germline CDR1 and CDR2: SQVTM and ANQGSEA. The CDR3 sequence: CSVESTGGPNYGYTF. Here the CDR3 DNA reads TGCAGCGTTGAATCAACAGGGGGACCCAACTATGGCTACACCTTC.

CDR3 loop: CASIDGTHSTLYGYTF. CDR3 in DNA: TGTGCCAGCATAGATGGTACCCATAGCACACTCTATGGCTACACCTTC. The chain is built from TRBV2 and TRBJ1-2; the D is unclear. Per germline, CDR1 SNHLY and CDR2 FYNNEI. The germline V and J ends were trimmed by 7 bases and 4 bases, with 22 bases remaining between them. The CDR3 has 16 residues.

The rearrangement links TRBV9 to TRBJ2-3, with 8 bases matching TRBD2. Per the germline V gene, CDR1 is SGDLS and CDR2 is YYNGEE. V dropped 0 bases and J dropped 2; count of bases not matched to a gene: 5. The CDR3 is 16 amino acids. The CDR3 sequence: CASSVAQRGHTDTQYF. CDR3 nucleotides: TGTGCCAGCAGCGTAGCGCAGCGGGGGCACACAGATACGCAGTATTTT.

This clone came up a few times. The chain couples TRBV5-4 to TRBJ2-5; possible D gene TRBD1, 6 bases. The V gene lost 3 bases and the J gene lost 4 bases, with 10 bases spanning the gap. The germline V gene has CDR1 SGHNT and CDR2 YYREEE (reference sequence). CDR3 length: 13 residues. This CDR3 reads CASSYRVGETQYF. As DNA, the CDR3 is TGTGCCAGCAGCTACAGGGTGGGAGAGACCCAGTACTTC.

The chain links TRBV3-1 (or the pseudogene TRBV3-2) to TRBJ2-5; tentatively, D is TRBD1 (7 bases). Germline V gene data show CDR1 as LGHDT and CDR2 as YNNKEL (reference sequence). This CDR3 is 13 amino acids long. V lost 8 bases, J lost 5 bases, and 15 bases lay in between. The CDR3 sequence: CASVQGGCETQYF. The CDR3 DNA reads as TGTGCCAGCGTCCAGGGGGGTTGCGAGACCCAGTACTTC.

This clone appeared many times. This chain uses TRBV9 with TRBJ1-6, with unresolved D. Germline CDR1 and CDR2: SGDLS and YYNGEE. The CDR3 covers 14 residues. V was cut by 5 bases and J by 6 bases, with 12 bases left in between. CDR3 DNA: TGTGCCAGCAGTCTGAGGGCTGTTAATTCACCCCTCCACTTT. This gives the protein CASSLRAVNSPLHF.

The chain carries TRBV6-2 or TRBV6-3 and TRBJ2-3; TRBD2 matches 7 bases. CDR3 size: 16 residues. Trimming at V came to 5 bases and at J to 4 bases, leaving 12 bases not matched to a gene. Germline CDR1 and CDR2: MNHEY and SVGEGT. The CDR3 DNA sequence: TGTGCCAGCAGTAACCCTCTTGGCGGGGGTGCAGATACGCAGTATTTT. Protein product: CASSNPLGGGADTQYF.

The CDR3 region is CASSPRTGGIEAFF. The CDR3, as DNA: TGCGCCAGCAGCCCGAGGACAGGTGGTATTGAAGCTTTCTTT. The rearrangement joins TRBV5-1 to TRBJ1-1; 7 nucleotides align to TRBD1. This CDR3 has 14 residues. Per the germline V gene, CDR1 is SGHRS and CDR2 is YFSETQ. V shed 4 bases and J 7 bases; nucleotides not matched to a gene: 10.

V and J are TRBV28 and TRBJ2-3; TRBD2 matches 11 bases. The CDR3 loop spans 15 amino acids. Per germline, CDR1 MDHEN and CDR2 SYDVKM. The ends lost 3 bases at V and 6 bases at J; junction bases unmatched: 5. The CDR3 reads CASSFRTSGGDTQYF. The CDR3 DNA reads TGTGCCAGCAGTTTCCGTACTAGCGGGGGCGATACGCAGTATTTT. Filled out from reference TRBV28 and TRBJ2-3, the complete variable domain reads DVKVTQSSRYLVKRTGEKVFLECVQDMDHENMFWYRQDPGLGLRLIYFSYDVKMKEKGDIPEGYSVSREKKERFSLILESASTNQTSMYLCASSFRTSGGDTQYFGPGTRLTVL.

This clone was observed a few times. V is TRBV29-1 and J is TRBJ2-1, with 10 bases fitting TRBD2. V shed 1 base, J shed 5 bases, and the junction held 5 bases outside the gene matches. CDR3 length: 15 residues. CDR1 is SQVTM, CDR2 ANQGSEA, per germline. This CDR3 is CSVEGSGGRNNEQFF. CDR3 DNA: TGCAGCGTTGAAGGTAGCGGGGGGCGGAACAATGAGCAGTTCTTC.

The chain joins TRBV29-1 to TRBJ2-5; weak D call: TRBD2 (5 bases). With 7 bases removed from V and 5 bases from J, the gap between germline ends came to 17 bases. Germline V lookup: CDR1 SQVTM, CDR2 ANQGSEA. This CDR3 comprises 13 residues. The CDR3 region has the DNA TGCAGCGCGGTGACTATTATGATGGAGACCCAGTACTTC. It codes for CSAVTIMMETQYF.

The count of this clone is one. This CDR3 reads CASKLSLAHTYNEQFF. The CDR3 DNA reads as TGTGCCAGTAAACTATCCTTAGCGCATACTTACAATGAGCAGTTCTTC. The chain couples TRBV19 to TRBJ2-1, with a tentative D call TRBD2 (5 bases). Trimming removed 7 bases from V and 4 bases from J, with 20 bases in between. CDR1 LNHDA and CDR2 SQIVND come from the germline V gene (reference sequence). The CDR3 sequence is 16 residues long.

This chain connects TRBV6-5 to TRBJ2-1, with D unclear. CDR3 length: 14 residues. Trimming removed 8 bases at V and 2 bases at J, with 13 bases between. Germline loops: CDR1 MNHEY, CDR2 SVGAGI. CDR3 residues: CASGLASTYNEQFF. CDR3 nucleotides: TGTGCCAGCGGTTTGGCCAGTACCTACAATGAGCAGTTCTTC.

This rearrangement joins TRBV7-8 to TRBJ2-2, with TRBD1 identical over 7 bases. The CDR3 runs 18 residues. V was clipped by 5 bases and J by 11 bases; unmatched bases: 23. Germline V CDR1 and CDR2: SGHVS, FQNEAQ. The CDR3: CASSPPLRQGVLVVELFF. The CDR3 DNA reads as TGTGCCAGCAGCCCCCCATTGCGGCAGGGGGTGTTAGTGGTCGAGCTGTTTTTT.

This sequence joins TRBV9 and TRBJ2-7; 9 bases align to TRBD2. Germline V CDR1 and CDR2: SGDLS, YYNGEE. The CDR3 is made up of 16 amino acids. Trimming cost V 5 bases and J 0 bases; bases outside gene matches: 9. CDR3 in DNA: TGTGCCAGCAGTTCACCAATAGCGGGGGTCTCCTACGAGCAGTACTTC. Translated: CASSSPIAGVSYEQYF.

The sample holds one count of this clone. The chain uses TRBV28 and TRBJ2-7; D may be TRBD2 (5 bases). The CDR3 has 15 amino acids. The germline V gene has CDR1 MDHEN and CDR2 SYDVKM. Trimming left V 6 bases short and J 1 base short, with 16 bases between. The chain's CDR3 is CASRSGSGRSYEQYF. DNA for the CDR3: TGTGCCAGCAGATCGGGGTCCGGAAGGTCCTACGAGCAGTACTTC.

The chain carries TRBV30 and TRBJ1-3; no definite D call. This CDR3 has 12 residues. Deletions cut 0 bases from V and 5 bases from J, with 5 bases between. CDR1 and CDR2 from the germline V gene are GTSNPN and SVGIG (reference sequence). The CDR3 coding sequence is TGTGCCTGGAGTGTATCAAGAAACACCATATATTTT. Its translation: CAWSVSRNTIYF.

The chain carries TRBV5-1 and TRBJ2-3; 8 nucleotides match TRBD1. The V segment lost 1 base and the J segment 1 base; nucleotides outside the gene matches: 2. The V gene's germline CDR1 is SGHRS and CDR2 YFSETQ. The CDR3 is 15 residues long. The CDR3 region has the DNA TGCGCCAGCAGCTTGTCACAGGGGGGCACAGATACGCAGTATTTT. Translation: CASSLSQGGTDTQYF.

This clone has just a few counts. The gene calls are TRBV30 and TRBJ1-1; D is ambiguous. V lost 2 bases and J lost 0, with 7 bases in between. This CDR3 is 13 amino acids long. Germline V CDR1 and CDR2: GTSNPN, SVGIG (reference sequence). This CDR3 reads CAWSLTMNTEAFF. The CDR3 region has the DNA TGTGCCTGGAGTCTTACAATGAACACTGAAGCTTTCTTT.